This is a list of T cell receptor beta chains from one sample in a study of T-cell memory formation after mild COVID-19. TCRdb ran MiXCR on the 5' RACE reads and lists one entry per CDR3 protein. The sample has approximately 500,000 distinct CDR3 sequences, roughly 25% seen once. What was sequenced was PBMCs or a T cell subset sorted from them (not recorded which). All receptors come from an adult woman who had mild COVID-19 (a few samples of this study predate the infection). Cell type and time point are not known. The CDR3 runs from the conserved cysteine through the conserved F or W. D genes are given only for firm matches. Clone size, where shown, is once, few, many, or a class for clones that have expanded.

V: TRBV20-1; size: few; J: TRBJ2-7; D: TRBD2; DNA: TGCAGTGCTCCCACGTGGGAGGGGTACGAGCAGTACTTC; CDR3: CSAPTWEGYEQYF
V: TRBV12-3/TRBV12-4; size: NA; J: TRBJ1-1; D: NA; DNA: TGTGCCAGCAGTTTAGGGCCGGGAGCGGGCACTGAAGCTTTCTTT; CDR3: CASSLGPGAGTEAFF
V: TRBV6-5; size: NA; J: TRBJ2-3; D: NA; DNA: TGTGCCAGCAGTTCTCCCTCTGGGTTTGGCACAGATACGCAGTATTTT; CDR3: CASSSPSGFGTDTQYF
V: TRBV6-2/TRBV6-3; size: NA; J: TRBJ2-7; D: TRBD1; DNA: TGTGCCAGCAGTTACTCGACCGACAGGGGGAAAATCGACGAGCAGTACTTC; CDR3: CASSYSTDRGKIDEQYF
V: TRBV4-2; size: NA; J: TRBJ1-2; D: NA; DNA: TGTGCCAGCAGCGCTCGGTATGGCTACACCTTC; CDR3: CASSARYGYTF
V: TRBV7-9; size: NA; J: TRBJ2-3; D: NA; DNA: TGTGCCAGCAGACCCCGGGACGGAGGGTTCACAGATACGCAGTATTTT; CDR3: CASRPRDGGFTDTQYF
V: TRBV7-2; size: NA; J: TRBJ1-2; D: NA; DNA: TGTGCCAGCAGCTTAGATCCCGATAGACCTTCCGGCTACACCTTC; CDR3: CASSLDPDRPSGYTF
V: TRBV5-1; size: few; J: TRBJ1-3; D: NA; DNA: TGCGCCAGCAGCTTGGACAGACCTGGAAACACCATATATTTT; CDR3: CASSLDRPGNTIYF
V: TRBV24-1; size: few; J: TRBJ2-7; D: NA; DNA: TGTGCCACCAGTGATTACGCTGCCTCCGAGCAGTACTTC; CDR3: CATSDYAASEQYF
V: TRBV7-9; size: NA; J: TRBJ2-3; D: NA; DNA: TGTGCCAGCAGCTTAGCGATCGCCCCGGGGCAAATCGGGTATTTT; CDR3: CASSLAIAPGQIGYF
V: TRBV24-1; size: few; J: TRBJ2-2; D: NA; DNA: TGTGCCACCAGTGATTTATACGGGAACACCGGGGAGCTGTTTTTT; CDR3: CATSDLYGNTGELFF
V: TRBV13; size: few; J: TRBJ1-2; D: TRBD1; DNA: TGTGCCAGCAGCTCCCCCGTGACAGGGACCTATGGCTACACCTTC; CDR3: CASSSPVTGTYGYTF
V: TRBV28; size: NA; J: TRBJ2-1; D: NA; DNA: TGTGCCAGCAGTCCCCGCCCCATGATGGACAATGAGCAGTTCTTC; CDR3: CASSPRPMMDNEQFF
V: TRBV12-3/TRBV12-4; size: few; J: TRBJ1-1; D: NA; DNA: TGTGCCAGCAGTTTAGTGATCGGAGTTAACACTGAAGCTTTCTTT; CDR3: CASSLVIGVNTEAFF
V: TRBV7-2; size: NA; J: TRBJ2-7; D: NA; DNA: TGTGCCAGCAGCTTAACCAGACTCTACGAGCAGTACTTC; CDR3: CASSLTRLYEQYF
V: TRBV9; size: NA; J: TRBJ1-4; D: NA; DNA: TGTGCCAGCAGCCCCAACAGTGTTCGGTACGATGAAAAACTGTTTTTT; CDR3: CASSPNSVRYDEKLFF
V: TRBV7-2; size: NA; J: TRBJ2-2; D: TRBD2; DNA: TGTGACAGCAGCCCAATGGGACTAACCCTCAAGGGGGAGCTGTTTTTT; CDR3: CDSSPMGLTLKGELFF
V: TRBV15; size: NA; J: TRBJ1-1; D: NA; DNA: TGTGCCACCAGCATGAGACAGGCGAACACTGAAGCTTTCTTT; CDR3: CATSMRQANTEAFF
V: TRBV4-2; size: many; J: TRBJ2-7; D: TRBD2; DNA: TGTGCCAGCAGCTCGGGACTAGCGGCCTCCTACGAGCAGTACTTC; CDR3: CASSSGLAASYEQYF
V: TRBV13; size: NA; J: TRBJ2-7; D: TRBD1; DNA: TGTGCCAGCAGCTTAGGACCCGGGACAGGGATGTACGAGCAGTACTTC; CDR3: CASSLGPGTGMYEQYF